Listed here are 5 T cell receptor beta chains from one sample, sequenced in a study of CXCR3-negative and CXCR3-positive naive CD8 T cells. The TRB cDNA libraries were prepared by 5' RACE with UMI labels. TCRdb processed the 5' RACE reads again and assigns one entry to each CDR3 protein, with no DNA. The sample table sets out about 130,000 distinct CDR3 sequences. The sample taken for sequencing was naive CXCR3- CD8+ T cells from blood. Specified subset: CD45RO-CCR7+CD27+CD95- naive CD8+ T cells lacking CXCR3 (TNR3-). The receptors here all came from a human donor in good health. Some clones in this sample may be carry-over from other donors' samples.

The chain has TRBV7-8 and TRBJ2-2; TCRdb's assignment of TRBD1 cannot be checked, as there is no DNA. Germline assignment: CDR1 SGHVS and CDR2 FQNEAQ. The CDR3 consists of 17 residues. CDR3: CASSLAFRQGEPGELFF.

V and J are TRBV4-1 and TRBJ2-1; TCRdb's D call of TRBD1 is untestable without DNA. CDR3 size: 16 residues. Germline CDR1 is MGHRA and CDR2 is YSYEKL. CDR3 sequence: CASSPLQGSSYNEQFF.

The genes are TRBV12-3 or TRBV12-4 and TRBJ2-1; TCRdb picks TRBD1, but there is no DNA to check that call. The CDR3 is made up of 14 amino acids. The CDR3 protein is CASRDGTAYNEQFF.

The V call is TRBV12-3 or TRBV12-4, the J call TRBJ2-7; TCRdb's D call, TRBD1, is unchecked because there is no DNA. This CDR3 region has 13 residues. The CDR3 spells CASSPGTVYEQYF.

The chain carries TRBV7-9 and TRBJ1-2. The CDR3 contains 14 residues. Germline CDR1 and CDR2: SEHNR and FQNEAQ (reference sequence). CDR3 protein: CASSFRGSDYGYTF. The full variable domain, with the rest looked up from reference TRBV7-9 and TRBJ1-2, is DTGVSQNPRHKITKRGQNVTFRCDPISEHNRLYWYRQTLGQGPEFLTYFQNEAQLEKSRLLSDRFSAERPKGSFSTLEIQRTEQGDSAMYLCASSFRGSDYGYTFGSGTRLTVV.